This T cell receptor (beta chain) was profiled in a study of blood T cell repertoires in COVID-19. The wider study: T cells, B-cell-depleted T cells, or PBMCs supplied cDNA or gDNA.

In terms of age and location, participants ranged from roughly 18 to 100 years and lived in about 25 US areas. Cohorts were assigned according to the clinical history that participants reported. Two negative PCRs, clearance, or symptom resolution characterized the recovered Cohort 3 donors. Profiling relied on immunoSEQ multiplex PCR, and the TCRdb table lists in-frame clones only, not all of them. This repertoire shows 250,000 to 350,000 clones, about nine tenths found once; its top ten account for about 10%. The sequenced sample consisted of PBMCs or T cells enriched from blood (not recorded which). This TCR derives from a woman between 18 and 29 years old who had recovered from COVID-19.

CDR3 protein: CASSVTHKTGEDTEAFF. The CDR3 DNA follows: TGTGCCAGCAGCGTAACCCACAAAACAGGGGAGGACACTGAAGCTTTCTTT. This rearrangement joins TRBV9 to TRBJ1-1, with 7 bases identical to TRBD1. Germline loops: CDR1 SGDLS, CDR2 YYNGEE. The CDR3 length is 17 residues. V lost 1 base to trimming and J lost 3 bases; unmatched junction nucleotides: 12.